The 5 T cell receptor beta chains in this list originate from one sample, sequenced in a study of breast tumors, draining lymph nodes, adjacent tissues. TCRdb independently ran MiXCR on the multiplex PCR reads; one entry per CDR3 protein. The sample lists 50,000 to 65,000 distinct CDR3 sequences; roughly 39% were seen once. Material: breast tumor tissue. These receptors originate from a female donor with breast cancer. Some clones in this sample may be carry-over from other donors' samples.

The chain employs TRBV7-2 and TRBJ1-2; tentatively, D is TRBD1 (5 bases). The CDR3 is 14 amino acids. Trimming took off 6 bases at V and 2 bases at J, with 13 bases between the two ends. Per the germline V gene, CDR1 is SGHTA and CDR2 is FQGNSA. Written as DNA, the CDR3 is TGTGCCAGCAGTCATTATGAGGGGAACTATGGCTACACCTTC. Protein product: CASSHYEGNYGYTF.

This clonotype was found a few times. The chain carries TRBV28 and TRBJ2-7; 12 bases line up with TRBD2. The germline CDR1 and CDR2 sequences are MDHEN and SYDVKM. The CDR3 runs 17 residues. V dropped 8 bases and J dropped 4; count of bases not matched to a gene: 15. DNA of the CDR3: TGTGCCAGCGGCCCCCCTAGCGGGAGGGTTTCTAAGTACGAGCAGTACTTC. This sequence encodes CASGPPSGRVSKYEQYF.

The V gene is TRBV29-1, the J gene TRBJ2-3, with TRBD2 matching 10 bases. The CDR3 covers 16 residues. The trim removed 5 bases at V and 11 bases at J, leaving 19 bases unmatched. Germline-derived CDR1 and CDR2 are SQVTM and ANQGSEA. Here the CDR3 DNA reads TGCAGCGTTTTCGGACTAGCGGAGACCCTTTACAATGAGCAGTATTTT. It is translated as CSVFGLAETLYNEQYF.

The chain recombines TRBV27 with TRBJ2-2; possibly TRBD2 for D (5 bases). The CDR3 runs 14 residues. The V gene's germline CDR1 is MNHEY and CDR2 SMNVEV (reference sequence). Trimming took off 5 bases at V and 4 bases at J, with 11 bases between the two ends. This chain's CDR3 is CASSLKAVTGELFF. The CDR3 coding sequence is TGTGCCAGCAGTCTTAAAGCGGTCACCGGGGAGCTGTTTTTT.

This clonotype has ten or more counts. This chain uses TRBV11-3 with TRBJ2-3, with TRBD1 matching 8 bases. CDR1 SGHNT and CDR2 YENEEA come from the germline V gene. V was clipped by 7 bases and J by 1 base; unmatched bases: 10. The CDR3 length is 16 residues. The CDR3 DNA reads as TGTGCCAGCACTACCGGGACAGGATTTCGCACAGATACGCAGTATTTT. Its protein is CASTTGTGFRTDTQYF. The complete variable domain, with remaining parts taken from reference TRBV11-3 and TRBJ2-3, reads EAGVVQSPRYKIIEKKQPVAFWCNPISGHNTLYWYLQNLGQGPELLIRYENEEAVDDSQLPKDRFSAERLKGVDSTLKIQPAELGDSAVYLCASTTGTGFRTDTQYFGPGTRLTVL.